This TCR beta chain was captured in a study of metastatic and nonmetastatic thyroid tumors. Background on the study: Samples came from malignant and benign thyroid patients, and repertoires were compared across blood and tumor or nodule tissue.

Thyroid surgery took place with no prior treatment in any patient. Authors' processing steps: A classifier for distant metastasis in papillary thyroid cancer was constructed using CDR3 differences observed across clinicopathological groups. TCRdb reanalyzed the PCR reads via MiXCR. For this entry, the V and J calls and clone size follow TCRdb and not the study's own pipeline. This repertoire shows under 4,000 clones, under 40% found once; its top ten account for around a quarter. Germline CDR1 is MNHEY and CDR2 is SMNVEV (reference sequence). Trimming took off 6 bases at V and 3 bases at J, with 11 bases between the two ends. The CDR3 has 13 amino acids.

V gene TRBV27 combines with J gene TRBJ1-2, with D possibly matching TRBD1 (5 bases). This clonotype was sampled from a female donor with papillary thyroid cancer or a benign thyroid nodule (not recorded which). Some clones in this sample may be carry-over from other donors' samples. Sequenced material: adjacent normal tissue. The CDR3, as DNA: TGTGCCAGCAGCGATGGACAAGACTATGGCTACACCTTC. This gives the protein CASSDGQDYGYTF.